This TCR beta chain appears in the sequencing data of a study of cytomegalovirus exposure and HLA in healthy donors. Method: immunoSEQ multiplex PCR; TCRdb's copy keeps in-frame clones and lacks some. The table lists over 250,000 clones, around 90% of them singletons. As concerns this clone: The antigen remains unidentified.

Overall study results and limits: The study labeled under 200 TCR beta chains cytomegalovirus-associated.

The receptor's source is a woman younger than 45 in good health and CMV-seropositive. The sample was PBMCs.

CDR3: CASSLGQASGNTIYF. The CDR3 bases are TGCGCCAGCAGCTTGGGACAGGCCTCTGGAAACACCATATATTTT. The chain recombines TRBV4-1 with TRBJ1-3, with 8 bases matching TRBD1. The CDR3 consists of 15 residues. V shed 5 bases, J shed 0 bases, and the junction held 3 bases outside the gene matches. Germline V gives CDR1 MGHRA, CDR2 YSYEKL.